This TCR beta chain was documented in a study of cytomegalovirus exposure and HLA in healthy donors. Germline CDR1 and CDR2: SGDLS and YYNGEE. This CDR3 spans 18 amino acids. Trimming took off 0 bases at V and 0 bases at J, with 18 bases between the two ends. PCR amplification relied on 60 Vbeta primers (plus 13 Jbeta primers). Method: immunoSEQ multiplex PCR; TCRdb's copy keeps in-frame clones and lacks some. There are about 120,000 clones in the sample; around 80% occur only once, and about 2% lies in the top ten. Sample: PBMCs. This receptor was obtained from a man aged 18 to 35 in good health and CMV-seronegative. V and J are TRBV9 and TRBJ1-1; the D is unclear. The CDR3 is CASSVGASGDEMNTEAFF. In DNA, the CDR3 is TGTGCCAGCAGCGTAGGGGCGTCGGGAGACGAGATGAACACTGAAGCTTTCTTT.